Reported below is one T cell receptor beta chain. The clone's antigen remains unknown. Within one base of it there is no much larger clone, and no base qualities were kept. cDNA was synthesized by template-switch 5'RACE using a primer with a 10-nucleotide random unique molecular identifier that tagged each TCR transcript. Over 160 million TCR-beta sequences, covering 15-18 subjects, were produced in each sequencing run. Total RNA was extracted with the RNeasy kit. The KAPA Real-time Library Amplification kit was used to amplify TCR-beta VDJ regions with primers targeting the TCR constant region and the 5'RACE anchor. A first PCR added sample indexes and Illumina adaptors, after which a second PCR increased the library yield. The roughly 650 bp TCR product was size-selected on a 2% E-gel SizeSelection system after Ampure bead purification. Library quality was checked on a Bioanalyzer, concentration was measured with Qubit, and libraries were quantified with the Kapa Library Quantification kit before pooling. Paired-end 2 x 150 bp sequencing of the libraries was performed on an Illumina HiSeq 2500. To increase sequence diversity, roughly 23-30% phiX was spiked into each library pool. As for the original processing: Quality-filtered reads were processed with the UMI-based MiGEC pipeline, which removed over 75% of raw TCR sequences during error correction. VDJ genes were aligned to IMGT germline references, and clonotypes were defined by unique CDR3 amino acid sequence plus V-J genes. VDJtools evaluated clonal expansion, Shannon diversity and CDR3 relatedness (CalcPairwiseDistances, ClusterSamples); CLCbio workbench built phylogenetic trees. Expanded clones were defined as having at least 8 unique UMIs, based on coefficient-of-variation modelling across technical triplicates. TCRdb trimmed the raw reads at Q25, called clones with MiXCR and kept productive beta chains. CDR3 protein sequences are deduplicated, and each keeps its most common genes and DNA. The V and J calls and clone size are TCRdb's, not the authors'. This sample holds 46,000 or so distinct CDR3 sequences; just under 4.5% were observed only once. The ten largest clones represent 5.7% of the sample.

The record originates from a study of neurological immune-mediated disorders (dated by TCRdb to the late 2010s). Looking at the study overall: Among the roughly 35 multiple sclerosis patients, about 31 had relapsing-remitting MS and 3 had secondary progressive MS. The study compared peripheral blood TCR-beta repertoires of HTLV-I-associated myelopathy (HAM/TSP) patients, multiple sclerosis patients and healthy controls using UMI-based sequencing. The roughly 99 TCR-beta libraries covered PBMC samples along with longitudinal samples, technical triplicates, and paired sorted CD4+ and CD8+ T-cell subsets. The cohort comprised about 71 subjects: roughly 14 HAM/TSP patients, around 35 multiple sclerosis patients and approximately 20 healthy controls. The investigation overall reported the following: In phylogenetic analysis, the repertoires of 18 of 34 MS patients grouped into a cluster of related CDR3 sequences, which suggests a possible signature at the repertoire level. TCR clonal expansion was highest in HAM/TSP patients and lowest in MS patients, with MS patients falling below even healthy controls. No clinical or MRI features were associated with the MS cluster, and the authors said that larger cohorts are needed. No identical CDR3 amino acid sequences were shared among expanded clones across subjects, suggesting private TCR-beta repertoires in all groups.

There are 15 amino acids in the CDR3, from cysteine to phenylalanine inclusive. The CDR3 DNA has 45 bases and is translated from base 1. At the junction V is shortened by 6 bases and J by 2 bases; bases outside the gene matches: 6. For the unsorted PBMC libraries, 2 million PBMCs were stored in RNAlater at -80 degrees C until RNA extraction and were used to generate the libraries. The multiple sclerosis patients were enrolled in a US clinical protocol that used magnetic resonance imaging to evaluate disease progression. Peripheral blood was subjected to Ficoll-Hypaque density gradient centrifugation to isolate PBMCs, which were then cryopreserved in liquid nitrogen.

The sequence joins TRBV12-3 or TRBV12-4 to TRBJ2-3; 9 bases in between match TRBD1. The sample comprised PBMCs. The receptor's source is a woman aged 55-70 years with multiple sclerosis. The CDR3 region: CASRPRTGVTDTQYF. The nucleotides are TGTGCCAGCAGACCTCGGACAGGGGTCACAGATACGCAGTATTTT.